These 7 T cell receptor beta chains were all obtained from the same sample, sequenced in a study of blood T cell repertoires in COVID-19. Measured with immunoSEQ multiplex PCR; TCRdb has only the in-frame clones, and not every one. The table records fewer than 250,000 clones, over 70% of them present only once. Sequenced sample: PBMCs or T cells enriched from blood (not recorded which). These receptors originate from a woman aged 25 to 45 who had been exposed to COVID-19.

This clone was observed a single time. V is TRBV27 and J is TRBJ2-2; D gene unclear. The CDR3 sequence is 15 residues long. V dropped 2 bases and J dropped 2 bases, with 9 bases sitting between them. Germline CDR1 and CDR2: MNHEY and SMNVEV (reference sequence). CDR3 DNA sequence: TGTGCCAGCAGTTTACTGGGCAGAAACACCGGGGAGCTGTTTTTT. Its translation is CASSLLGRNTGELFF.

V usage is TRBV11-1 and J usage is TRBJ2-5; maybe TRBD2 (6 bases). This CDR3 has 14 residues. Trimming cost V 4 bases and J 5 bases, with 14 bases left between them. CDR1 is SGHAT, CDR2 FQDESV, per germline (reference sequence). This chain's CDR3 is CASSSQVAGETQYF. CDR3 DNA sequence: TGTGCCAGCAGCTCCCAGGTTGCGGGGGAGACCCAGTACTTC.

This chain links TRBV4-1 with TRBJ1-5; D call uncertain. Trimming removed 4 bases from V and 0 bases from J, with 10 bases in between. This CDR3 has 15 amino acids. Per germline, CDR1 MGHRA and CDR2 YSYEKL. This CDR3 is CASSPTADSNQPQHF. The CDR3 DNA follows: TGCGCCAGCAGCCCAACAGCTGATAGCAATCAGCCCCAGCATTTT.

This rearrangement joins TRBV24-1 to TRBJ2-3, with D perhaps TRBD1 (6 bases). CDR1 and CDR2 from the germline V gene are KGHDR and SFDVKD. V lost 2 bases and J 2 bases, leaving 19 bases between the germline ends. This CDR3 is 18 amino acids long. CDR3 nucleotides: TGTGCCACCAGTGATTCACAAGGATGGGCAGGGGTCACAGATACGCAGTATTTT. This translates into CATSDSQGWAGVTDTQYF.

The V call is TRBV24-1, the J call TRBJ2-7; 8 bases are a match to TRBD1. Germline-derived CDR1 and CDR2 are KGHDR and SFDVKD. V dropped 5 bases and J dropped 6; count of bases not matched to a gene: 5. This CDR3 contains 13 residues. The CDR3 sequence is CATSAGTGTEQYF. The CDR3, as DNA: TGTGCCACCAGTGCTGGGACAGGTACCGAGCAGTACTTC.

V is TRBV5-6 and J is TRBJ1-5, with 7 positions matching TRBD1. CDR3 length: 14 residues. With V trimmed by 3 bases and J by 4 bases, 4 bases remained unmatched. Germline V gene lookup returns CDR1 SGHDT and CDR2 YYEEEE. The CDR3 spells CASSWKQGNQPQHF. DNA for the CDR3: TGTGCCAGCAGCTGGAAACAGGGGAATCAGCCCCAGCATTTT.

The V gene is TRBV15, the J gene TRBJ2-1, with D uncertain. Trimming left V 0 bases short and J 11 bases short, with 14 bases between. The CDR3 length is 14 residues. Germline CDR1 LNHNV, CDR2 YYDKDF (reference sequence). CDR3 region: CATSRDSRNEQQFF. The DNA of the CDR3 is TGTGCCACCAGCAGAGATTCCCGCAATGAGCAGCAGTTCTTC.